The 30 T cell receptor beta chains below were found in one sample sequenced in a study of lymphopenia after photon versus proton radiotherapy. Only in-frame clones appear in the TCRdb table, and some are missing; sequencing was by immunoSEQ multiplex PCR. The table shows roughly 150,000 clones, with 75% to 90% occurring only once. Sample: peripheral blood, taken from a patient treated with photon-based radiotherapy. All receptors derive from a man aged 45-65 years with gastric cancer.

The chain carries TRBV5-1 and TRBJ1-4; D not certain. There are 12 residues in the CDR3. The germline CDR1 and CDR2 sequences are SGHRS and YFSETQ. Trimming removed 2 bases from V and 4 bases from J, with 3 bases in between. CDR3 amino acids: CASSLGNEKLFF. Here the CDR3 DNA reads TGCGCCAGCAGCTTAGGTAATGAAAAACTGTTTTTT.

This chain connects TRBV5-4 to TRBJ2-4, with D possibly being TRBD1 (6 bases). Germline CDR1 and CDR2: SGHNT and YYREEE (reference sequence). The CDR3 is 14 residues long. Trimming stripped 4 bases from V and 1 base from J, with 9 bases between. This CDR3 reads CASSPGAAKNIQYF. The CDR3 region has the DNA TGTGCCAGCAGCCCAGGGGCCGCCAAAAACATTCAGTACTTC.

CDR3 residues: CASSFITREGQETQYF. Here the CDR3 DNA reads TGTGCCAGCAGCTTTATCACTAGAGAAGGCCAAGAGACCCAGTACTTC. The chain is built from TRBV7-9 and TRBJ2-5; tentatively, D is TRBD2 (5 bases). Germline CDR1 is SEHNR and CDR2 is FQNEAQ (reference sequence). Trimming removed 3 bases from V and 1 base from J, with 15 bases in between. The CDR3 is 16 amino acids.

The gene calls are TRBV11-1 and TRBJ2-3, with TRBD2 identical over 8 bases. The CDR3 loop spans 16 amino acids. Germline V gene data show CDR1 as SGHAT and CDR2 as FQDESV (reference sequence). With 5 bases clipped from V and 0 bases from J, the junction kept 7 bases outside the gene matches. CDR3 in amino acids: CASSPGSGVSTDTQYF. In DNA, the CDR3 is TGTGCCAGCAGCCCAGGTAGCGGGGTTAGCACAGATACGCAGTATTTT.

This clone was seen repeatedly, ten times or more. The rearrangement joins TRBV19 to TRBJ2-1, with 14 bases that match TRBD2. Germline loops: CDR1 LNHDA, CDR2 SQIVND (reference sequence). The V segment lost 5 bases and the J segment 14 bases; nucleotides outside the gene matches: 5. The CDR3 is made up of 13 amino acids. For the CDR3, the DNA is TGTGCCAGTAGTGGGACTAGCGGGAGTGGGGAGTTCTTC. Its protein product is CASSGTSGSGEFF.

The V and J genes are TRBV5-6 and TRBJ2-5; weak D call: TRBD2 (6 bases). Trimming cost V 0 bases and J 2 bases, with 11 bases left between them. The CDR3 spans 15 residues. Germline V gene lookup returns CDR1 SGHDT and CDR2 YYEEEE. CDR3 sequence reads: CASSLGVGRQETQYF. The CDR3 bases are TGTGCCAGCAGCTTGGGGGTTGGGAGGCAAGAGACCCAGTACTTC.

This sequence joins TRBV11-1 and TRBJ2-2, with TRBD2 as a possible D gene (6 bases). CDR3 size: 17 residues. The V end was cut by 5 bases, the J end by 1 base, with 17 bases between. Germline-derived CDR1 and CDR2 are SGHAT and FQDESV (reference sequence). CDR3 in DNA: TGTGCCAGCAGCCGGAGCGGGTTCAGTCAGAACACCGGGGAGCTGTTTTTT. This translates into CASSRSGFSQNTGELFF.

This clone was seen at least ten times. This rearrangement joins TRBV5-4 to TRBJ1-1; 7 nucleotides agree with TRBD1. The J segment lost 3 bases and the V segment lost 1 base, leaving 3 bases of the junction unmatched. The V gene's germline CDR1 is SGHNT and CDR2 YYREEE (reference sequence). The CDR3 has 14 amino acids. The CDR3 here is CASSLQGGYTEAFF. CDR3 coding DNA: TGTGCCAGCAGCTTGCAGGGGGGGTACACTGAAGCTTTCTTT.

The chain uses TRBV30 and TRBJ1-1; no firm D call. V was pared by 2 bases and J by 1 base, with 11 bases between. Germline V gene data show CDR1 as GTSNPN and CDR2 as SVGIG (reference sequence). This CDR3 region has 14 residues. The CDR3 here is CAWSIGRRNTEAFF. The DNA of the CDR3 is TGTGCCTGGAGTATCGGACGGAGGAACACTGAAGCTTTCTTT. Full variable domain (missing parts from reference TRBV30 and TRBJ1-1): SQTIHQWPATLVQPVGSPLSLECTVEGTSNPNLYWYRQAAGRGLQLLFYSVGIGQISSEVPQNLSASRPQDRQFILSSKKLLLSDSGFYLCAWSIGRRNTEAFFGQGTRLTVV.

This chain connects TRBV11-1 to TRBJ2-3; tentative D call: TRBD2 (6 bases). The CDR3 is made up of 13 amino acids. V lost 3 bases to trimming and J lost 6 bases, with 10 bases between them. Germline V gene sequence: CDR1 SGHAT, CDR2 FQDESV (reference sequence). The CDR3 sequence: CASSFGLLDTQYF. The CDR3, as DNA: TGTGCCAGCAGCTTTGGACTACTGGATACGCAGTATTTT.

This sequence joins TRBV6-5 and TRBJ1-5; maybe TRBD1 (6 bases). This CDR3 comprises 15 residues. V lost 0 bases, J lost 7 bases, and 13 bases lay in between. Germline assignment: CDR1 MNHEY and CDR2 SVGAGI. The CDR3 here is CASSYSWGAGQPQHF. DNA of the CDR3: TGTGCCAGCAGTTACTCCTGGGGGGCAGGGCAGCCCCAGCATTTT.

The V gene is TRBV9, the J gene TRBJ2-2, with D perhaps matching TRBD2 (6 bases). The CDR3 has 16 residues. CDR1 and CDR2 from the germline V gene are SGDLS and YYNGEE. With 2 bases removed from V and 7 bases from J, the gap between germline ends came to 18 bases. Here the CDR3 reads CASSVGGERLGGELFF. The CDR3 nucleotides read TGTGCCAGCAGCGTCGGGGGAGAAAGATTGGGCGGGGAGCTGTTTTTT.

The chain combines TRBV5-1 with TRBJ1-4; possible D gene TRBD1, 6 bases. Germline V gene sequence: CDR1 SGHRS, CDR2 YFSETQ. Trimming left V 4 bases short and J 5 bases short, with 12 bases between. The CDR3 length is 14 residues. In nucleotides, the CDR3 is TGCGCCAGCAGCCGGACAGCTGCAAATGAAAAACTGTTTTTT. Translating gives CASSRTAANEKLFF.

The gene calls are TRBV5-8 and TRBJ2-5; 8 bases fit TRBD1. CDR1 is SGHTS, CDR2 YDEGEE, per germline. The CDR3 covers 15 residues. Trimming cost V 3 bases and J 2 bases; bases outside gene matches: 6. The CDR3 reads CASSSGGRGQETQYF. The CDR3 bases are TGTGCCAGCAGCTCAGGGGGCCGCGGACAAGAGACCCAGTACTTC.

The chain uses TRBV7-2 and TRBJ2-1, with D possibly TRBD1 on 6 matching bases. The germline V and J ends were trimmed by 4 bases and 2 bases, with 12 bases remaining between them. The germline gives CDR1 SGHTA, CDR2 FQGNSA. CDR3 length: 15 amino acids. The CDR3 protein is CASSYQQGAYNEQFF. The CDR3 region has the DNA TGTGCCAGCAGCTATCAACAGGGTGCCTACAATGAGCAGTTCTTC.

A single count supports this clone. CDR3 in amino acids: CASGLSSNGETQYF. In DNA, the CDR3 is TGTGCTAGTGGTTTGTCCTCCAATGGGGAGACCCAGTACTTC. The J gene is TRBJ2-5, the V gene TRBV12-5; D remains ambiguous. The CDR3 has 14 residues. Germline CDR1 and CDR2: LGHNT and FRNRAP. Trimming left V 2 bases short and J 5 bases short, with 12 bases between.

The chain employs TRBV10-1 and TRBJ1-1, with 8 bases identical to TRBD1. V trimming: 2 bases; J trimming: 6 bases; junction bases outside the gene matches: 5. The CDR3 totals 14 residues. Per germline, CDR1 WNHNN and CDR2 SYGVQD (reference sequence). The CDR3: CASSEPGGASEAFF. CDR3 nucleotide sequence: TGCGCCAGCAGTGAGCCAGGGGGCGCTTCTGAAGCTTTCTTT.

The chain links TRBV15 to TRBJ2-3; TRBD1 matches at 7 bases. CDR1 and CDR2 (germline): LNHNV, YYDKDF (reference sequence). The V and J ends lost 4 bases and 4 bases, in that order; junction bases with no gene match: 5. The CDR3 runs to 14 residues. CDR3: CATSIDRAADTQYF. CDR3 bases: TGTGCCACCAGCATTGACAGGGCGGCAGATACGCAGTATTTT.

For the CDR3, the DNA is TGTGCCAGCAGTTTAGGAAGACAGGGGTCAGGTGATCAGCCCCAGCATTTT. It yields the protein CASSLGRQGSGDQPQHF. The chain recombines TRBV27 with TRBJ1-5; the match to TRBD1 covers 8 bases. The CDR3 covers 17 residues. Trimming removed 2 bases from V and 5 bases from J; junction bases left unmatched: 11. The germline gives CDR1 MNHEY, CDR2 SMNVEV (reference sequence).

The chain links TRBV11-3 to TRBJ2-1; possible D gene TRBD2, 5 bases. This CDR3 contains 15 residues. In germline, CDR1 is SGHNT, CDR2 YENEEA. V was trimmed by 1 base and J by 0 bases, leaving 7 bases between them. The CDR3: CASSLGTYSYNEQFF. CDR3 sequence (DNA): TGTGCCAGCAGCTTAGGGACTTACTCCTACAATGAGCAGTTCTTC.

The chain links TRBV27 to TRBJ2-7; 10 bases are a match to TRBD2. Per the germline V gene, CDR1 is MNHEY and CDR2 is SMNVEV (reference sequence). The CDR3 is 15 residues long. V was clipped by 5 bases and J by 5 bases; unmatched bases: 9. The DNA for the CDR3 is TGTGCCAGCAGTCCCCGCCTAGCGGGAGTTGACGAGCAGTACTTC. The encoded protein is CASSPRLAGVDEQYF.

The chain uses TRBV6-5 and TRBJ1-1; D is unclear. The V end lost 4 bases, the J end lost 5 bases, and 14 bases lay between the germline ends. From germline, CDR1 is MNHEY and CDR2 SVGAGI. The CDR3 has 14 residues. Here the CDR3 DNA reads TGTGCCAGCAGTTCCCCGCCAGGAGTAACTGAAGCTTTCTTT. Its protein is CASSSPPGVTEAFF.

The chain combines TRBV6-1 with TRBJ1-1; D gene ambiguous. This CDR3 has 12 amino acids. CDR1 is MNHNS, CDR2 SASEGT, per germline. The germline V and J ends were trimmed by 7 bases and 7 bases, with 13 bases remaining between them. CDR3 sequence reads: CASTPDTFEAFF. CDR3 coding DNA: TGTGCCAGCACCCCAGACACCTTTGAAGCTTTCTTT.

The rearrangement uses TRBV7-3 and TRBJ1-1; TRBD1 aligns across 9 bases. Germline CDR1 SGHTA, CDR2 FQGTGA. This CDR3 spans 15 amino acids. Trimming at V came to 4 bases and at J to 4 bases, leaving 7 bases not matched to a gene. The CDR3 bases are TGTGCCAGCAGCTCTCATCCGGGACAGGGCACTGAAGCTTTCTTT. It yields the protein CASSSHPGQGTEAFF. Drawing the rest from reference TRBV7-3 and TRBJ1-1, the complete variable domain is GAGVSQTPSNKVTEKGKYVELRCDPISGHTALYWYRQSLGQGPEFLIYFQGTGAADDSGLPNDRFFAVRPEGSVSTLKIQRTERGDSAVYLCASSSHPGQGTEAFFGQGTRLTVV.

This chain connects TRBV18 to TRBJ1-5; perhaps TRBD1 as D (6 bases). This CDR3 has 15 amino acids. V was shortened by 3 bases and J by 7 bases, with 16 bases between the two germline ends. Germline CDR1 reads KGHSH; CDR2 reads LQKENI. Here the CDR3 DNA reads TGTGCCAGCTCACCTACCGGGGGGGCTGGACAGCCCCAGCATTTT. Protein product: CASSPTGGAGQPQHF.

To note about this clone: Sequence at one end of the junction differs from germline and may be a read error. The V call is TRBV2, the J call TRBJ2-1, with D unclear. Germline CDR1 SNHLY, CDR2 FYNNEI. The CDR3 covers 11 residues. In DNA, the CDR3 is TGTGCCAGCACAGGCTACAGTGAGCAGTTCTTC. Encoded protein: CASTGYSEQFF.

J is TRBJ1-4 and V is TRBV27; no definite D call. V shed 5 bases and J shed 0 bases, with 16 bases lying between them. Germline assignment: CDR1 MNHEY and CDR2 SMNVEV (reference sequence). This CDR3 has 17 amino acids. The CDR3, as DNA: TGTGCCAGCAGTCCACGACCAGAGAGAACAACTAATGAAAAACTGTTTTTT. Residues: CASSPRPERTTNEKLFF.

This chain connects TRBV19 to TRBJ2-7; 11 nucleotides match TRBD2. Germline CDR1 is LNHDA and CDR2 is SQIVND (reference sequence). The CDR3 loop spans 14 amino acids. J lost 0 bases, V lost 7 bases, and 2 bases had no gene match. Here the CDR3 reads CASKTSGISYEQYF. The CDR3 DNA is TGTGCCAGTAAGACTAGCGGGATCTCCTACGAGCAGTACTTC.

About this clone itself: Other DNA sequences in the same sample also yield this CDR3. J is TRBJ1-1 and V is TRBV5-1; the D gene is possibly TRBD1 (6 bases). Germline CDR1 SGHRS, CDR2 YFSETQ. This CDR3 comprises 14 residues. Trimming took off 0 bases at V and 4 bases at J, with 10 bases between the two ends. The CDR3 spells CASSLGQGLTEAFF. Here the CDR3 DNA reads TGCGCCAGCAGCTTGGGCCAGGGGCTCACTGAAGCTTTCTTT. Complete variable domain (other parts from reference TRBV5-1 and TRBJ1-1): KAGVTQTPRYLIKTRGQQVTLSCSPISGHRSVSWYQQTPGQGLQFLFEYFSETQRNKGNFPGRFSGRQFSNSRSEMNVSTLELGDSALYLCASSLGQGLTEAFFGQGTRLTVV.

J is TRBJ1-1 and V is TRBV5-1; D uncertain. Germline loops: CDR1 SGHRS, CDR2 YFSETQ. This CDR3 spans 13 amino acids. The V gene lost 3 bases and the J gene lost 4 bases, with 10 bases spanning the gap. The CDR3 DNA sequence: TGCGCCAGCAGCTACGGGGATACCACTGAAGCTTTCTTT. Its protein product is CASSYGDTTEAFF.